The source of this TCR beta chain is a study of T cells in Graves' hyperthyroidism and ophthalmopathy. Trimming shortened V by 2 bases and J by 10 bases, and 18 bases separated the two germline ends. Per germline, CDR1 SGHTA and CDR2 FQGTGA. The CDR3 runs 15 residues. RNA transcripts were the template for amplifying TCR beta CDR3 regions. The HTBI set primed first-round TCR CDR3 RT-PCR. Using its own MiXCR run on the multiplex PCR reads, TCRdb lists one record per CDR3 protein. In the table there are roughly 740,000 distinct CDR3 sequences, 16% of which are singletons. Whole-study results and caveats: Appearing also in blood were most of the thyroid clonotypes expanded above 0.001.

This clonotype was observed many times. Its antigen is currently unknown. Material for sequencing was blood. This chain links TRBV7-3 with TRBJ2-1, with D hard to call. This TCR derives from a man aged 18 to 29 with Graves' hyperthyroidism. CDR3 sequence reads: CASSLGPAPQYEQFF. CDR3 in DNA: TGTGCCAGCAGCTTAGGGCCAGCCCCGCAATACGAGCAGTTCTTC.